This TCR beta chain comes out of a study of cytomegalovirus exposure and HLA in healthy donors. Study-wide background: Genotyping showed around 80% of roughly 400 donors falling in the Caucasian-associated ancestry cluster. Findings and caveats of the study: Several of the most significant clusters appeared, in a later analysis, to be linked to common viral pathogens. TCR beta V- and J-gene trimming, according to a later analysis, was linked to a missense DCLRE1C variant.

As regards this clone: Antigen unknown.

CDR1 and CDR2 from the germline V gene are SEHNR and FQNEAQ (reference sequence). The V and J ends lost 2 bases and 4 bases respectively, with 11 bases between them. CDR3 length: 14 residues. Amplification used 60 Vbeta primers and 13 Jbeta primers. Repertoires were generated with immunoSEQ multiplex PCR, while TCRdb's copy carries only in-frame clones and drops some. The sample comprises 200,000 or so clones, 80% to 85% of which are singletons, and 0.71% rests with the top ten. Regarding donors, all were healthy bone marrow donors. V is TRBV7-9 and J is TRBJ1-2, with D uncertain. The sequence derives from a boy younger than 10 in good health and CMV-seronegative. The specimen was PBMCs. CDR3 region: CASSLRGQAYGYTF. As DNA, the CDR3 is TGTGCCAGCAGCTTAAGAGGGCAGGCCTATGGCTACACCTTC.